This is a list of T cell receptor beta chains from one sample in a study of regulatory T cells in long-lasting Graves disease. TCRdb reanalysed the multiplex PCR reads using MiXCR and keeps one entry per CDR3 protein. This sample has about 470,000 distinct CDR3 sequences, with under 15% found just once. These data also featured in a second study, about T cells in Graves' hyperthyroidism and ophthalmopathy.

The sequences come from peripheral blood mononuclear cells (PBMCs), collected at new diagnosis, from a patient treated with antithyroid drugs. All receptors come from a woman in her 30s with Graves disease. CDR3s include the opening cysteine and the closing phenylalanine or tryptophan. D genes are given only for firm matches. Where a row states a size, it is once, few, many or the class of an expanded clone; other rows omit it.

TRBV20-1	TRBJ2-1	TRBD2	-	CSASGLAGRDNEQFF	TGCAGTGCTAGCGGCCTAGCGGGGAGAGACAATGAGCAGTTCTTC
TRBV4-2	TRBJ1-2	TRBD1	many	CASSQDGQGIGSYGYTF	TGTGCCAGCAGCCAAGACGGACAGGGGATCGGTAGCTATGGCTACACCTTC
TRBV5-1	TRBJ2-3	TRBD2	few	CASTQGLASGTDTQYF	TGCGCCAGCACCCAGGGACTAGCGAGTGGCACAGATACGCAGTATTTT
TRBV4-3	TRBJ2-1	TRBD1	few	CASSQPGQGKGEQFF	TGCGCCAGCAGCCAACCGGGACAGGGGAAGGGTGAACAGTTCTTC
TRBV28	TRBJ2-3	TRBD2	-	CATREPSGDTDTQYF	TGTGCCACCAGGGAACCTAGCGGGGACACAGATACGCAGTATTTT
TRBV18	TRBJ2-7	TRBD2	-	CASSPRFEVAGTHEQYF	TGTGCCAGCTCACCAAGGTTTGAGGTAGCGGGAACCCACGAGCAGTACTTC
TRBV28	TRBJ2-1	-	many	CASSPTPLLSFF	TGTGCCAGCAGTCCTACCCCCCTATTGTCGTTCTTC
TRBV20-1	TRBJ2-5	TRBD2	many	CSARGGGQETQYF	TGCAGTGCTAGAGGGGGGGGGCAAGAGACCCAGTACTTC
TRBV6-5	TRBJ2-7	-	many	CASSSLHEQYF	TGTGCCAGCAGTTCCCTCCACGAGCAGTACTTC
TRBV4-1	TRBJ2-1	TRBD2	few	CASSPGSFGRWHEQFF	TGCGCCAGCAGTCCAGGTTCTTTCGGGAGGTGGCATGAGCAGTTCTTC
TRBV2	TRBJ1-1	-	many	CASSPQGDRTEAFF	TGTGCCAGCAGTCCTCAGGGAGATCGCACTGAAGCTTTCTTT
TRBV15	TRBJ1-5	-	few	CATSDNLNQPQHF	TGTGCCACCTCAGACAACCTCAATCAGCCCCAGCATTTT
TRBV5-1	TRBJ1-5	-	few	CASSFGAGQPQHF	TGCGCCAGCAGCTTTGGGGCTGGTCAGCCCCAGCATTTT
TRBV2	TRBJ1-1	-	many	CASSTANTEAFF	TGTGCCAGCAGCACAGCGAACACTGAAGCTTTCTTT
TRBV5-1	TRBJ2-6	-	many	CASSLSPDRANVLTF	TGCGCCAGCAGCTTGAGTCCGGACAGAGCTAACGTCCTGACTTTC
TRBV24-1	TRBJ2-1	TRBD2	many	CATSDLGAGGLDEQFF	TGTGCCACCAGTGATTTAGGGGCGGGAGGGCTTGATGAGCAGTTCTTC
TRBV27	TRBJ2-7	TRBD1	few	CASSFQPRTGSNEQYF	TGTGCCAGCAGTTTTCAACCCAGGACAGGGTCCAACGAGCAGTACTTC
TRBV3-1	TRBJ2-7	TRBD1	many	CASSLWTGGGGEQYF	TGTGCCAGCAGCCTCTGGACAGGGGGTGGCGGCGAGCAGTACTTC
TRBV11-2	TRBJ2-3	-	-	CASSTNTEAGDTQYF	TGTGCCAGCAGCACAAATACCGAAGCAGGGGATACGCAGTATTTT
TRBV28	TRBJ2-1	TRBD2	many	CASSETSGSINNEQFF	TGTGCCAGCAGTGAGACTAGCGGGAGTATCAACAATGAGCAGTTCTTC
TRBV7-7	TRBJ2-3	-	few	CASSLGGGGPDTQYF	TGTGCTAGCAGCTTAGGGGGCGGGGGACCAGATACGCAGTATTTT
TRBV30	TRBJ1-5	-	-	CAWGQNQPQHF	TGTGCCTGGGGACAGAATCAGCCCCAGCATTTT
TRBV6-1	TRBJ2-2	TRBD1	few	CASSEGVFRQGPGELFF	TGTGCCAGCAGTGAAGGGGTTTTTAGACAGGGGCCCGGGGAGCTGTTTTTT
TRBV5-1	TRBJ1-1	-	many	CASSLVSPLNTEAFF	TGCGCCAGCAGCTTGGTGAGTCCCCTGAACACTGAAGCTTTCTTT
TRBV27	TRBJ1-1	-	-	CASSLRGVVTEAFF	TGTGCCAGCAGTTTGCGCGGCGTGGTGACTGAAGCTTTCTTT
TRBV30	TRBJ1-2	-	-	CAWSIAGNYGYTF	TGTGCCTGGAGTATAGCGGGCAACTATGGCTACACCTTC
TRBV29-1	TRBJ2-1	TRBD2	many	CSARTSGNYNEQFF	TGCAGCGCTAGGACTAGCGGGAACTACAATGAGCAGTTCTTC
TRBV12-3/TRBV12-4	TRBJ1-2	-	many	CASSPRGDYGYTF	TGTGCCAGCAGTCCACGGGGGGACTATGGCTACACCTTC
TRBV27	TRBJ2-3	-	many	CASSLRSSTDTQYF	TGTGCCAGCAGCTTACGGTCTAGCACAGATACGCAGTATTTT
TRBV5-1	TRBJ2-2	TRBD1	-	CASSFYRGRTGELFF	TGCGCCAGCAGCTTTTACAGGGGGCGAACCGGGGAGCTGTTTTTT
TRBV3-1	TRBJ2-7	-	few	CASSQDTMADEQYF	TGTGCCAGCAGCCAAGATACTATGGCCGACGAGCAGTACTTC
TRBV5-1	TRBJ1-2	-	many	CASSPLLTRPIQDVGYTF	TGCGCCAGCAGCCCACTTCTTACACGACCCATCCAGGATGTTGGCTACACCTTC
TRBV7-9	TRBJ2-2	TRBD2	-	CASSPGRGGNTGELFF	TGTGCCAGCAGCCCAGGCCGCGGGGGTAACACCGGGGAGCTGTTTTTT
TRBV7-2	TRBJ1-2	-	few	CASSLFRGAASDYTF	TGTGCCAGCAGCTTATTTAGAGGGGCTGCGTCTGACTACACCTTC
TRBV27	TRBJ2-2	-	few	CASSFEGTGELFF	TGTGCCAGCAGTTTCGAGGGAACCGGGGAGCTGTTTTTT
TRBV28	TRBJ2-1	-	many	CASSARYEQFF	TGTGCCAGCAGCGCTAGGTATGAGCAGTTCTTC
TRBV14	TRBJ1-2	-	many	CASSPNFLAGYTF	TGTGCCAGCAGCCCCAACTTTTTGGCTGGCTACACCTTC
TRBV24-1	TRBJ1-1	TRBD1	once	CATSDPRTGNTEAFF	TGTGCCACCAGTGATCCCCGGACAGGGAACACTGAAGCTTTCTTT
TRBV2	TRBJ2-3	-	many	CASTYYTDTQYF	TGTGCCAGCACCTATTACACAGATACGCAGTATTTT
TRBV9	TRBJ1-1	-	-	CASGVDLGEAFF	TGTGCCAGCGGCGTAGACCTCGGTGAAGCTTTCTTT
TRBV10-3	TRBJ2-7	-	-	CAISQDGQGGPEQYF	TGTGCCATCAGTCAAGACGGACAGGGAGGGCCCGAGCAGTACTTC
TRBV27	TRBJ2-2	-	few	CASSPTGPRTGELFF	TGTGCCAGCAGCCCCACAGGGCCCAGGACCGGGGAGCTGTTTTTT
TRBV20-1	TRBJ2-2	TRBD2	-	CSARLAGVGPGELFF	TGCAGTGCTAGACTAGCGGGAGTGGGTCCCGGGGAGCTGTTTTTT